This T cell receptor (beta chain) is from a study of response to subunit inactivated influenza vaccine. CDR1 is SEHNR and CDR2 is FQNEAQ in the germline V gene (reference sequence). This CDR3 region has 14 residues. Trimming cost V 5 bases and J 2 bases, with 10 bases left between them. TCRdb recomputed calls from the RT-PCR reads with MiXCR, one row per CDR3 protein. The sample lists 750,000 to 850,000 distinct CDR3 sequences; roughly 20% were seen once. The rearrangement uses TRBV7-9 and TRBJ2-1; the D gene is possibly TRBD1 (5 bases). The receptor comes from a man in his forties or fifties who received an inactivated influenza vaccine. This specimen was PBMCs from blood, taken 5 days after vaccination. CDR3 region: CASSHTGAYNEQFF. CDR3 bases: TGTGCCAGCAGCCATACAGGAGCCTACAATGAGCAGTTCTTC.